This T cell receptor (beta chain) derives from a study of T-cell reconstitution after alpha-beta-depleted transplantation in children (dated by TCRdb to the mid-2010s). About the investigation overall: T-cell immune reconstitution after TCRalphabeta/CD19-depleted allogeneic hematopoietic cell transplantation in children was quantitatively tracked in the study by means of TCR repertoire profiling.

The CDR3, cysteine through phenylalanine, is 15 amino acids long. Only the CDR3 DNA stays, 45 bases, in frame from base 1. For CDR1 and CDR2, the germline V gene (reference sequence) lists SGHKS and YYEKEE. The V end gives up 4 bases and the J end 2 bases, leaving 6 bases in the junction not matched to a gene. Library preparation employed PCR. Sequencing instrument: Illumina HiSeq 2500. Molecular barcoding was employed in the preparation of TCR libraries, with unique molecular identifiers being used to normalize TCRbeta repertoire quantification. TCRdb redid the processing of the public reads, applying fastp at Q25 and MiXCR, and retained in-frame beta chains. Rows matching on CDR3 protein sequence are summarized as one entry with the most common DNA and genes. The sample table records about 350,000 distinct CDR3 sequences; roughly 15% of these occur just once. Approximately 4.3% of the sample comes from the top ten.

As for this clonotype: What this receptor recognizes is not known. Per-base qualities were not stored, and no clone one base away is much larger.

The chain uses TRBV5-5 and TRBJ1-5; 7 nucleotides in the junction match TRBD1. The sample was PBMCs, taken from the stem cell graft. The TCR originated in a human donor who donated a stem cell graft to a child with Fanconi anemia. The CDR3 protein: CASSPGTVGNQPQHF. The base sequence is TGTGCCAGCAGCCCCGGGACAGTCGGCAATCAGCCCCAGCATTTT. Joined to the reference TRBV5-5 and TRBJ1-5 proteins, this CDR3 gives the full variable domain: DAGVTQSPTHLIKTRGQQVTLRCSPISGHKSVSWYQQVLGQGPQFIFQYYEKEERGRGNFPDRFSARQFPNYSSELNVNALLLGDSALYLCASSPGTVGNQPQHFGDGTRLSIL.